What follows are 7 T cell receptor beta chains derived from one specimen sequenced in a study of human T cells and chemical hapten exposure. Time point in this sample: patch test 3, about 24 weeks after DPC sensitization. Regarding treatment: therapeutic diphenylcyclopropenone sensitization with weekly scalp DPC. From the RACE reads, TCRdb called clonotypes with MiXCR, one entry per CDR3 protein. This sample has tens of thousands of distinct CDR3 sequences; around 12% occur once, and the top ten carry roughly 2.4%. The sequences come from whole blood, collected in connection with sensitization to the hapten diphenylcyclopropenone (DPC). The receptors come from a man aged 25-45 years with alopecia areata. Some clones in this sample may be carry-over from other donors' samples.

The V and J genes are TRBV15 and TRBJ2-1; D remains ambiguous. This CDR3 spans 14 amino acids. Per the germline V gene, CDR1 is LNHNV and CDR2 is YYDKDF (reference sequence). V lost 7 bases and J 3 bases, leaving 13 bases between the germline ends. CDR3 nucleotides: TGTGCCACCAAGGATGCAGGTAACTACAATGAGCAGTTCTTC. Its protein product is CATKDAGNYNEQFF. Combining the CDR3 with reference TRBV15 and TRBJ2-1 gives the whole variable domain DAMVIQNPRYQVTQFGKPVTLSCSQTLNHNVMYWYQQKSSQAPKLLFHYYDKDFNNEADTPDNFQSRRPNTSFCFLDIRSPGLGDTAMYLCATKDAGNYNEQFFGPGTRLTVL.

This clonotype was observed at least ten times. This rearrangement joins TRBV24-1 to TRBJ1-5; unclear D gene. Trimming took off 5 bases at V and 1 base at J, with 8 bases between the two ends. CDR3 length: 14 residues. Germline CDR1 KGHDR, CDR2 SFDVKD. This CDR3 is CATSGDGSNQPQHF. Written as DNA, the CDR3 is TGTGCCACCAGTGGCGACGGCAGCAATCAGCCCCAGCATTTT.

The rearrangement links TRBV7-9 to TRBJ2-5; 15 nucleotides match TRBD2. After removal of 3 bases from V and 2 bases from J, the junction contained 1 base not matched to a gene. The germline V gene encodes CDR1 SEHNR and CDR2 FQNEAQ (reference sequence). The CDR3 is 16 residues long. CDR3 DNA sequence: TGTGCCAGCAGCTTGGGACTAGCGGGGGGACAAGAGACCCAGTACTTC. As protein: CASSLGLAGGQETQYF.

This clonotype occurred many times. This rearrangement joins TRBV4-3 to TRBJ2-7; weak D call: TRBD1 (5 bases). V gave up 0 bases and J gave up 0 bases, with 15 bases separating them. The CDR3 totals 17 residues. Germline CDR1 LGHNA, CDR2 YSLEER. This CDR3 is CASSQDITGHSSYEQYF. As DNA, the CDR3 is TGCGCCAGCAGCCAAGACATCACAGGACATAGCTCCTACGAGCAGTACTTC.

The chain links TRBV14 to TRBJ2-7, with unresolved D. Per germline, CDR1 SGHDN and CDR2 FVKESK. V was shortened by 1 base and J by 1 base, with 14 bases between the two germline ends. The CDR3 runs 16 residues. CDR3 coding DNA: TGTGCCAGCAGCCAAGCTTGGAGTAGTGAATCCTACGAGCAGTACTTC. Residues: CASSQAWSSESYEQYF.

This chain links TRBV20-1 with TRBJ1-5; TRBD1 aligns across 8 bases. J gave up 0 bases and V 7 bases, and 8 bases lay outside the gene matches. The CDR3 has 15 residues. CDR1 and CDR2 from the germline V gene are DFQATT and SNEGSKA (reference sequence). The CDR3, as DNA: TGCAGTGTGGGGCAGGGGGCTTCTAGCAATCAGCCCCAGCATTTT. Protein product: CSVGQGASSNQPQHF.

This clonotype was observed many times. The chain has TRBV12-3 or TRBV12-4 and TRBJ2-1; D is ambiguous. The CDR3 length is 12 residues. Trimming removed 4 bases from V and 12 bases from J, with 13 bases in between. For the CDR3, the DNA is TGTGCCAGCAGTTCAGACACATTAAGGCAGTTCTTC. Its protein product is CASSSDTLRQFF.